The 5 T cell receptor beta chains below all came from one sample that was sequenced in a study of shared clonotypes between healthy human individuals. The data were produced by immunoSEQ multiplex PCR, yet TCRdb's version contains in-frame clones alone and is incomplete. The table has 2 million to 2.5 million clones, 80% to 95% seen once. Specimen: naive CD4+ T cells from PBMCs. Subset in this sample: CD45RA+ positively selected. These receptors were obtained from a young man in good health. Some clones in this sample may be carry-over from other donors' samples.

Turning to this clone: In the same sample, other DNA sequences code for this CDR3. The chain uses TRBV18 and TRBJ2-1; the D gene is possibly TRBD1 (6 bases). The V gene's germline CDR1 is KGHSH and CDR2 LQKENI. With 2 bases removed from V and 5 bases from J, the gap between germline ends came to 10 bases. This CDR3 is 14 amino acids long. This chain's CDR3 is CASSPTYRDNEQFF. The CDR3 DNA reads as TGTGCCAGCTCACCAACCTACAGGGACAATGAGCAGTTCTTC.

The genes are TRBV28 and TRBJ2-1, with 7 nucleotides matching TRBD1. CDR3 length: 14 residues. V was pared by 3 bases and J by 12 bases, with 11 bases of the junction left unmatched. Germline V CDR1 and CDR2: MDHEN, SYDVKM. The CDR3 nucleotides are TGTGCCAGCAGTTTCAGGATGATACAGGGGCTGCAGTTCTTC. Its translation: CASSFRMIQGLQFF.

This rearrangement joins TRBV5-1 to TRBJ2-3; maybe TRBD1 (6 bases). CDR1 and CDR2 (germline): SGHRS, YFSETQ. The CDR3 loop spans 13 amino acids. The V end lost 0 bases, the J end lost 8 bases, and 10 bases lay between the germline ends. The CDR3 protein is CASSLGTDSTQYF. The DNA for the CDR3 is TGCGCCAGCAGCTTGGGCACGGACAGTACGCAGTATTTT.

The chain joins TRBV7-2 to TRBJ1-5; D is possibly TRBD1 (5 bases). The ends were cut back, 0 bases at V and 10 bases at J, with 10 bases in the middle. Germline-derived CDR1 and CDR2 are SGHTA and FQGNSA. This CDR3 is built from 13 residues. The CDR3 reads CASSLARRDPQHF. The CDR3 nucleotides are TGTGCCAGCAGCTTAGCCCGCAGGGACCCCCAGCATTTT.

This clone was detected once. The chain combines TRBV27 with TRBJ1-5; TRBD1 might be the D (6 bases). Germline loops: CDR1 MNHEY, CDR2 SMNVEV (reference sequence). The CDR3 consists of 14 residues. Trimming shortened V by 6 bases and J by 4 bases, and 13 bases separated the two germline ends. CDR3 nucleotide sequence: TGTGCCAGCAGGCGGGCGCAGGGGAATCAGCCCCAGCATTTT. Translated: CASRRAQGNQPQHF.